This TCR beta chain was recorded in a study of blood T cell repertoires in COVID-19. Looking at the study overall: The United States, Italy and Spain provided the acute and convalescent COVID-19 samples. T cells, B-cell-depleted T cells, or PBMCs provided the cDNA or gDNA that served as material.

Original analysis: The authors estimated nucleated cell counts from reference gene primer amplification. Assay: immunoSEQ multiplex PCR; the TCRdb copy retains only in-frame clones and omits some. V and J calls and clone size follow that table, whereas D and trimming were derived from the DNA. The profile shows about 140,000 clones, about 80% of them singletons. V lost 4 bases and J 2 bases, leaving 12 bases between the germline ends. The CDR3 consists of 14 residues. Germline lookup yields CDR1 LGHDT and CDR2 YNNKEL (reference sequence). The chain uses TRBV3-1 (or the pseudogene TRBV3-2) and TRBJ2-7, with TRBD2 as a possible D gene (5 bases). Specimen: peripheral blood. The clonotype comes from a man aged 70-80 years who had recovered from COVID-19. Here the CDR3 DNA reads TGTGCCAGCAGCCTTACGGACTGGCCCTACGAGCAGTACTTC. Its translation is CASSLTDWPYEQYF.